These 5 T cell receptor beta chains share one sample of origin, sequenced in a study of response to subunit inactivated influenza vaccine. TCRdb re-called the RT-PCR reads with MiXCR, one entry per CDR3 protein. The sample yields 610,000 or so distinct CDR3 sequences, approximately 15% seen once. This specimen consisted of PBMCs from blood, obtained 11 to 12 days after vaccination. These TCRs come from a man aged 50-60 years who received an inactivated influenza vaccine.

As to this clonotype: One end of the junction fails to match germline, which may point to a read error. The CDR3 DNA is TGTGCCAGCAGCCAAGGTCCTGGGGGAGGGCTAGACTTGATCTTC. Translating it yields CASSQGPGGGLDLIF. The rearrangement joins TRBV14 to TRBJ2-1; 7 bases agree with TRBD2. In germline, CDR1 is SGHDN, CDR2 FVKESK. The CDR3 has 15 amino acids.

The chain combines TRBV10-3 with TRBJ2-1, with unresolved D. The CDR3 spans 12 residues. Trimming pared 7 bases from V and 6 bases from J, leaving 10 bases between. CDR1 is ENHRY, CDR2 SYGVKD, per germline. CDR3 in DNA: TGTGCCATCAACGGCGGTCTCAATGAGCAGTTCTTC. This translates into CAINGGLNEQFF.

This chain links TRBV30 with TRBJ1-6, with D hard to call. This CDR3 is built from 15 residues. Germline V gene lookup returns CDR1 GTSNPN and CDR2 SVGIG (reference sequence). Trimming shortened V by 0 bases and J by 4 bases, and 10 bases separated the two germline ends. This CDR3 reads CAWSVLVGYNSPLHF. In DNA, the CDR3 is TGTGCCTGGAGTGTACTAGTGGGGTATAATTCACCCCTCCACTTT. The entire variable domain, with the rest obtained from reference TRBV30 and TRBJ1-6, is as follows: SQTIHQWPATLVQPVGSPLSLECTVEGTSNPNLYWYRQAAGRGLQLLFYSVGIGQISSEVPQNLSASRPQDRQFILSSKKLLLSDSGFYLCAWSVLVGYNSPLHFGNGTRLTVT.

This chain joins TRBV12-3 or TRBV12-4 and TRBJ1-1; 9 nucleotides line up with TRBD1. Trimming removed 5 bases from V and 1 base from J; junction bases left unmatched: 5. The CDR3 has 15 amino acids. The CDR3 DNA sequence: TGTGCCAGCAGTAACCCGGGACAGGGGAACACTGAAGCTTTCTTT. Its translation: CASSNPGQGNTEAFF.

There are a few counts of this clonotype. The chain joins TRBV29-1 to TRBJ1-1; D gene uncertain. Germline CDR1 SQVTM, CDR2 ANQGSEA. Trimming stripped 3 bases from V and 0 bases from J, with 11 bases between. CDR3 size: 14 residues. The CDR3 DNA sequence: TGCAGCGTTGAGTCAGAGAGAATGAACACTGAAGCTTTCTTT. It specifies CSVESERMNTEAFF.